These 5 T cell receptor beta chains were sequenced from one sample in a study of blood T cells in healthy people across ages. Using a J-beta primer mix together with a sample-barcoded 5' primer, a second PCR was run for about 6 to 12 cycles. TCRdb recomputed calls from the 5' RACE reads with MiXCR, one row per CDR3 protein. The table includes just over 1 million distinct CDR3 sequences, under 45% detected once. Specimen: blood. The receptors shown here come from a woman aged 55-69 years in good health.

The gene calls are TRBV29-1 and TRBJ2-3; D possibly corresponds to TRBD1 (6 bases). Between the trimmed V and J ends, which lost 3 bases and 3 bases, there was a span of 13 bases. Germline lookup yields CDR1 SQVTM and CDR2 ANQGSEA. The CDR3 is 14 amino acids. The CDR3: CSVDGTRGTDTQYF. CDR3 DNA: TGCAGCGTTGATGGGACAAGGGGTACAGATACGCAGTATTTT.

This clonotype occurred a few times. The V gene is TRBV27, the J gene TRBJ2-6, with D possibly matching TRBD1 (6 bases). The length of the CDR3 is 18 residues. Germline loops: CDR1 MNHEY, CDR2 SMNVEV (reference sequence). With 5 bases removed from V and 1 base from J, the gap between germline ends came to 18 bases. CDR3 loop: CASSMTGPGPSGANVLTF. The CDR3 bases are TGTGCCAGCAGTATGACAGGTCCGGGTCCTTCTGGGGCCAACGTCCTGACTTTC.

The chain couples TRBV12-3 or TRBV12-4 to TRBJ2-1, with 8 bases matching TRBD1. This CDR3 contains 13 residues. V lost 2 bases, J lost 13 bases, and 7 bases stayed unmatched. The CDR3 DNA follows: TGTGCCAGCAGTTTAACTGGACAGGGCGAACAGTTCTTC. It specifies CASSLTGQGEQFF.

The rearrangement uses TRBV5-1 and TRBJ2-5, with TRBD2 as a possible D gene (6 bases). The assigned J gene may be wrong: the sequence end matches TRBJ2-7 better. The CDR3 consists of 16 residues. CDR1 and CDR2 (germline): SGHRS, YFSETQ. In DNA, the CDR3 is TGCGCCAGCAGCTTGGGGGAGCTGGAGGGCCACTACGAGCAGTACTTC. Translation: CASSLGELEGHYEQYF.

The chain uses TRBV5-1 and TRBJ2-2, with D possibly being TRBD2 (5 bases). The V gene lost 4 bases and the J gene lost 0 bases, with 10 bases spanning the gap. The CDR3 runs 15 residues. CDR1 is SGHRS and CDR2 is YFSETQ in the germline V gene. CDR3 coding DNA: TGCGCCAGCAGCCGGGATACAGCGAACACCGGGGAGCTGTTTTTT. This translates into CASSRDTANTGELFF.